This TCR beta chain is from a study of blood T cell repertoires in COVID-19. Study details: COVID-19 samples, acute and convalescent, were from the United States, Italy and Spain.

The ends were cut back, 2 bases at V and 14 bases at J, with 14 bases in the middle. This CDR3 region has 12 residues. This table comes from immunoSEQ multiplex PCR, and its TCRdb copy is limited to in-frame clones, with some not included. The data hold approximately 250,000 clones, with over 80% observed a single time. This clone was counted once. Sequencing used peripheral blood. This receptor was taken from a human donor in a cohort sampled during active COVID-19. V gene TRBV12-3 or TRBV12-4 combines with J gene TRBJ2-3, with D possibly being TRBD1 (5 bases). CDR3 sequence (DNA): TGTGCCAGCAGTTTAAGTCAGGGTAATCGGTATTTT. As protein: CASSLSQGNRYF.